A single sample is the source of the 15 T cell receptor beta chains below, sequenced in a study of response to subunit inactivated influenza vaccine. TCRdb processed the RT-PCR reads anew with MiXCR; each CDR3 protein has one entry. In the table there are about 530,000 distinct CDR3 sequences, around 13% of which are singletons. The sample here was PBMCs from blood, taken around seven weeks after vaccination. These receptors originate from a man between 45 and 60 years old who received an inactivated influenza vaccine.

This clonotype was recorded at least ten times. The chain joins TRBV10-3 to TRBJ2-1; 7 bases map to TRBD2. Trimming cost V 2 bases and J 0 bases; bases outside gene matches: 7. This CDR3 is 17 amino acids long. Germline assignment: CDR1 ENHRY and CDR2 SYGVKD. The CDR3 loop is CAISEPRGRASYNEQFF. The CDR3, as DNA: TGTGCCATCAGTGAGCCGAGAGGGAGGGCCTCCTACAATGAGCAGTTCTTC.

This clonotype has a handful of counts. The chain is built from TRBV20-1 and TRBJ2-3; D perhaps matches TRBD2 (5 bases). The CDR3 contains 17 residues. V gave up 1 base and J gave up 2 bases, with 19 bases separating them. Germline V gives CDR1 DFQATT, CDR2 SNEGSKA (reference sequence). The CDR3 DNA sequence: TGCAGTGCTAGAGGACGGCGAGGGCCGCAGGTCACAGATACGCAGTATTTT. It yields the protein CSARGRRGPQVTDTQYF.

This clonotype was found many times. The V and J genes are TRBV12-3 or TRBV12-4 and TRBJ1-4; the match to TRBD1 covers 10 bases. The CDR3 consists of 15 residues. Losses at the gene ends were 5 bases for V and 7 bases for J; bases not matched to a gene: 7. Here the CDR3 reads CASSQTGTGAEKLFF. Written as DNA, the CDR3 is TGTGCCAGCAGTCAAACCGGGACAGGGGCTGAAAAACTGTTTTTT.

In its sample, this clonotype was seen a few times. This chain connects TRBV9 to TRBJ2-5; possibly TRBD1 for D (6 bases). This CDR3 is 16 amino acids long. Trimming removed 1 base at V and 2 bases at J, with 15 bases between. CDR1 is SGDLS and CDR2 is YYNGEE in the germline V gene. This CDR3 is CASSVRSGARQETQYF. The CDR3 DNA sequence: TGTGCCAGCAGCGTAAGGTCAGGGGCCCGGCAAGAGACCCAGTACTTC.

CDR3 DNA: TGTGCCACCAGTGATTTGGGTGGGAAGAAAACAGGGAGTTCGGCAGATACGCAGTATTTT. Its translation is CATSDLGGKKTGSSADTQYF. This chain links TRBV24-1 with TRBJ2-3; TRBD1 is a possible D gene (6 bases). Germline CDR1 reads KGHDR; CDR2 reads SFDVKD. There are 20 residues in the CDR3. Deletions cut 0 bases from V and 4 bases from J, with 25 bases between.

This chain links TRBV7-3 with TRBJ1-1; 7 nucleotides line up with TRBD1. Germline V gene lookup returns CDR1 SGHTA and CDR2 FQGTGA. J was trimmed by 5 bases and V by 3 bases; bases with no gene match: 3. CDR3 length: 13 residues. The chain's CDR3 is CASSFQTGTEAFF. In DNA form, the CDR3 reads TGTGCCAGCAGCTTCCAGACAGGGACTGAAGCTTTCTTT.

The V gene is TRBV7-8, the J gene TRBJ2-5; either TRBD1 or TRBD2 may fit D (5 bases each). CDR3 size: 15 residues. The germline gives CDR1 SGHVS, CDR2 FQNEAQ. Trimming pared 4 bases from V and 1 base from J, leaving 13 bases between. CDR3 sequence reads: CASSSSWDGQETQYF. CDR3 nucleotide sequence: TGTGCCAGCAGCTCTAGTTGGGACGGCCAAGAGACCCAGTACTTC. The complete variable domain, with remaining parts taken from reference TRBV7-8 and TRBJ2-5, reads GAGVSQSPRYKVAKRGQDVALRCDPISGHVSLFWYQQALGQGPEFLTYFQNEAQLDKSGLPSDRFFAERPEGSVSTLKIQRTQQEDSAVYLCASSSSWDGQETQYFGPGTRLLVL.

The chain combines TRBV5-1 with TRBJ2-1; TRBD1 or TRBD2 may be the D gene (5 bases each). Trimming removed 0 bases at V and 2 bases at J, with 9 bases between. Germline lookup yields CDR1 SGHRS and CDR2 YFSETQ. The CDR3 has 15 amino acids. The CDR3 here is CASSLGGGTYNEQFF. In DNA form, the CDR3 reads TGCGCCAGCAGCTTGGGTGGGGGAACCTACAATGAGCAGTTCTTC.

Only a few counts were recorded for this clonotype. V usage is TRBV6-5 and J usage is TRBJ2-7; weak D call: TRBD2 (7 bases). V dropped 1 base and J dropped 6 bases, with 22 bases sitting between them. CDR1 MNHEY and CDR2 SVGAGI come from the germline V gene. The CDR3 spans 17 residues. As DNA, the CDR3 is TGTGCCAGCAGTTACTTTCGCGGGGGCCCGAAGGGCAGCGAGCAGTACTTC. This codes for CASSYFRGGPKGSEQYF.

The chain is built from TRBV6-1 and TRBJ2-7; D not certain. In germline, CDR1 is MNHNS, CDR2 SASEGT. The V and J ends lost 8 bases and 0 bases respectively, with 23 bases between them. CDR3 length equals 17 residues. CDR3 region: CASVPRASVTASYEQYF. For the CDR3, the DNA is TGTGCCAGCGTCCCCCGTGCCTCCGTGACTGCCTCCTACGAGCAGTACTTC.

The V call is TRBV20-1, the J call TRBJ2-1; TRBD2 matches 7 bases. Trimming removed 3 bases from V and 4 bases from J; junction bases left unmatched: 6. The CDR3 loop spans 14 amino acids. CDR1 is DFQATT and CDR2 is SNEGSKA in the germline V gene (reference sequence). The CDR3 bases are TGCAGTGCTAGTCGGGGGGTGCGGTACAATGAGCAGTTCTTC. It is translated as CSASRGVRYNEQFF.

J is TRBJ2-7 and V is TRBV6-1, with 8 bases lining up with TRBD2. V shed 6 bases and J 1 base; nucleotides not matched to a gene: 14. This CDR3 has 17 amino acids. The germline CDR1 and CDR2 sequences are MNHNS and SASEGT. The CDR3 protein is CASRAGLDFTQSYEQYF. CDR3 nucleotide sequence: TGTGCCAGCAGAGCGGGACTAGACTTTACTCAATCCTACGAGCAGTACTTC.

This clonotype occurred a few times. V gene TRBV7-2 combines with J gene TRBJ2-2, with 7 bases that match TRBD1. This CDR3 spans 16 amino acids. V shed 2 bases, J shed 7 bases, and the junction held 10 bases outside the gene matches. Germline values: CDR1 SGHTA, CDR2 FQGNSA. In DNA, the CDR3 is TGTGCCAGCAGCTTACCGGGACAGACGAGGTTCGGGGAGCTGTTTTTT. It encodes CASSLPGQTRFGELFF.

The chain has TRBV28 and TRBJ2-5; a possible D gene is TRBD1 (5 bases). The CDR3 is made up of 14 amino acids. Per the germline V gene, CDR1 is MDHEN and CDR2 is SYDVKM. Trimming shortened V by 2 bases and J by 1 base, and 8 bases separated the two germline ends. The CDR3 is CASSLPGIQETQYF. CDR3 in DNA: TGTGCCAGCAGTTTACCAGGGATCCAAGAGACCCAGTACTTC.

The chain links TRBV29-1 to TRBJ2-7, with TRBD2 matching over 10 bases. This CDR3 comprises 13 residues. CDR1 and CDR2 (germline): SQVTM, ANQGSEA. Losses at the gene ends were 5 bases for V and 4 bases for J; bases not matched to a gene: 5. Here the CDR3 reads CSVLAGVGYEQYF. The CDR3 nucleotides read TGCAGCGTTCTAGCGGGAGTGGGGTACGAGCAGTACTTC.